What follows is one T cell receptor beta chain and its context. Original methodology: For nucleated cells, counts were estimated from reference gene primer amplification. Profiled with immunoSEQ multiplex PCR; TCRdb holds only in-frame clones, not every one. V, J and clone size reflect that table, while D and trimming were determined from the DNA. The table has about 150,000 clones, around 80% seen once. The sample comes from a study of blood T cell repertoires in COVID-19. Study-wide context: The United States, Italy and Spain supplied acute and convalescent COVID-19 samples. T cells, B-cell-depleted T cells, or PBMCs provided the cDNA or gDNA that served as material.

V lost 3 bases to trimming and J lost 4 bases, with 12 bases between them. This CDR3 has 13 amino acids. Germline values: CDR1 GTSNPN, CDR2 SVGIG (reference sequence). J is TRBJ1-1 and V is TRBV30; D may be TRBD1 (6 bases). The sample comprised peripheral blood. The clonotype comes from a human donor with acute or convalescent COVID-19. The donor label of this sample is uncertain. The CDR3 here is CAWSLDRTTEAFF. In nucleotides, the CDR3 is TGTGCCTGGAGCCTTGACAGGACCACTGAAGCTTTCTTT.